Following are 20 T cell receptor beta chains from one sample sequenced in a study of neurological immune-mediated disorders. Via MiXCR, TCRdb re-called the 5' RACE reads, giving one row per CDR3 protein. The sample contains 60,000 to 80,000 distinct CDR3 sequences, under 5.5% of which appear only once. Sequencing used PBMCs. Source of these receptors: a woman aged 50 to 60 with multiple sclerosis.

This clonotype was picked up many times. This chain connects TRBV5-1 to TRBJ2-7; D unresolved. This CDR3 is 15 amino acids long. In germline, CDR1 is SGHRS, CDR2 YFSETQ. Between the trimmed V and J ends, which lost 0 bases and 3 bases, there was a span of 13 bases. CDR3 bases: TGCGCCAGCAGCTTGGTTTTGGACGGATACTACGAGCAGTACTTC. Encoded protein: CASSLVLDGYYEQYF.

This clonotype was counted many times. The CDR3, as DNA: TGTGCCAGCAGCCACGAGGACAGGGGGCACGAGCAGTACTTC. Its translation is CASSHEDRGHEQYF. The chain uses TRBV3-1 and TRBJ2-7; 11 bases match TRBD1. The trim removed 3 bases at V and 5 bases at J, leaving 3 bases unmatched. Germline CDR1 LGHDT, CDR2 YNNKEL (reference sequence). CDR3 size: 14 residues.

This clonotype came up many times. This chain links TRBV20-1 with TRBJ2-3; a possible D gene is TRBD1 (6 bases). The germline gives CDR1 DFQATT, CDR2 SNEGSKA (reference sequence). This CDR3 is 11 amino acids long. Trimming pared 6 bases from V and 8 bases from J, leaving 12 bases between. The CDR3 DNA is TGCAGTGCCATACAGGGACGTACGCAGTATTTT. Translated: CSAIQGRTQYF.

This clonotype is deemed medium-sized. This chain links TRBV12-3 or TRBV12-4 with TRBJ2-7; possible D gene TRBD1, 6 bases. This CDR3 contains 16 residues. The V end lost 3 bases, the J end lost 2 bases, and 17 bases lay between the germline ends. For the CDR3, the DNA is TGTGCCAGCAGTTTGGGATTGGGGGCCCAGCCCTACGAGCAGTACGTC. This encodes CASSLGLGAQPYEQYV.

This clonotype was recorded many times. The gene calls are TRBV6-5 and TRBJ1-4; TRBD1 agrees at 9 bases. V was clipped by 2 bases and J by 0 bases; unmatched bases: 4. Germline V gives CDR1 MNHEY, CDR2 SVGAGI. This CDR3 spans 17 amino acids. CDR3 DNA sequence: TGTGCCAGCAGTTACCTACGACAGGGGGCAACTAATGAAAAACTGTTTTTT. Translation gives CASSYLRQGATNEKLFF.

This clonotype has ten or more counts. The rearrangement uses TRBV5-5 and TRBJ2-2; 10 bases fit TRBD1. The CDR3 length is 15 residues. Trimming took 4 bases from V and 6 from J; bases not matched to a gene: 6. The germline V gene encodes CDR1 SGHKS and CDR2 YYEKEE (reference sequence). Here the CDR3 reads CASSRGTGDPGELFF. Written as DNA, the CDR3 is TGTGCCAGCAGCCGTGGGACAGGGGATCCCGGGGAGCTGTTTTTT.

This clonotype was seen many times. The chain carries TRBV5-1 and TRBJ2-2; 8 nucleotides line up with TRBD1. The CDR3 runs 14 residues. Germline V gene lookup returns CDR1 SGHRS and CDR2 YFSETQ. The junction had 7 bases not matched to a gene; V was cut back by 5 bases and J by 7 bases. The CDR3 here is CASRPGQEDGELFF. The CDR3 nucleotides are TGCGCCAGCAGACCGGGACAGGAGGACGGGGAGCTGTTTTTT.

This clonotype was recorded a few times. CDR3 in DNA: TGTGCCAGCAGCCAAGGAGGAAGCGGGGCTTTACGCACAGATACGCAGTATTTT. This gives the protein CASSQGGSGALRTDTQYF. The V and J genes are TRBV3-1 and TRBJ2-3, with 7 bases matching TRBD2. The CDR3 is 18 residues long. The V gene's germline CDR1 is LGHDT and CDR2 YNNKEL (reference sequence). Trimming at V came to 1 base and at J to 1 base, leaving 11 bases not matched to a gene.

This clonotype was seen many times. The chain combines TRBV20-1 with TRBJ2-7; a weak D match, TRBD1 (6 bases). The CDR3 consists of 13 residues. CDR1 is DFQATT and CDR2 is SNEGSKA in the germline V gene (reference sequence). The V gene lost 5 bases and the J gene lost 1 base, with 12 bases spanning the gap. CDR3 coding DNA: TGCAGTGCTGCACAGGGTGAGTCCTACGAGCAGTACGTC. Translating it yields CSAAQGESYEQYV.

This clonotype occurred many times. The chain employs TRBV12-3 or TRBV12-4 and TRBJ1-3; D is ambiguous. There are 14 residues in the CDR3. V was pared by 2 bases and J by 0 bases, with 5 bases between. CDR3 DNA: TGTGCCAGCAGTTTAAGTCGCTCTGGAAACACCATATATTTT. This gives the protein CASSLSRSGNTIYF.

In its sample, this clonotype was seen many times. The chain uses TRBV14 and TRBJ2-1; D is undetermined. This CDR3 region has 14 residues. CDR1 and CDR2 from the germline V gene are SGHDN and FVKESK. Trimming left V 0 bases short and J 9 bases short, with 12 bases between. This CDR3 reads CASSQDLGLGEQFF. CDR3 nucleotides: TGTGCCAGCAGCCAAGATTTAGGGTTAGGTGAGCAGTTCTTC.

In this sample, this clonotype turned up many times. The chain couples TRBV11-2 to TRBJ2-3; D call uncertain. The CDR3 length is 13 residues. CDR1 and CDR2 from the germline V gene are SGHAT and FQNNGV. The V end was cut by 0 bases, the J end by 3 bases, with 4 bases between. CDR3 sequence reads: CASSLDRTDTQYF. Written as DNA, the CDR3 is TGTGCCAGCAGCTTAGATCGGACAGATACGCAGTATTTT.

The table lists this clonotype with many counts. The J gene is TRBJ2-7, the V gene TRBV10-3; 10 bases line up with TRBD1. Germline loops: CDR1 ENHRY, CDR2 SYGVKD. The CDR3 is 18 residues long. The V segment lost 8 bases and the J segment 0 bases; nucleotides outside the gene matches: 16. The CDR3 DNA reads as TGTGCCATCGCGGGGGCGGCTTCGGGACAGGGGAGCTCCTACGAGCAGTACGTC. This gives the protein CAIAGAASGQGSSYEQYV.

A remark on this clonotype: A much larger clone lies one base from this, so it may be a read error. CDR3 DNA: TGCAGCGTTTCAGGGACCAGATCTGGAAACACCATATATTTT. Protein product: CSVSGTRSGNTIYF. V is TRBV29-1 and J is TRBJ1-3; D might be TRBD1 (5 bases). CDR1 is SQVTM and CDR2 is ANQGSEA in the germline V gene. CDR3 size: 14 residues. V lost 5 bases to trimming and J lost 1 base, with 12 bases between them. Looking up the rest from reference TRBV29-1 and TRBJ1-3 gives the full variable domain: SAVISQKPSRDICQRGTSLTIQCQVDSQVTMMFWYRQQPGQSLTLIATANQGSEATYESGFVIDKFPISRPNLTFSTLTVSNMSPEDSSIYLCSVSGTRSGNTIYFGEGSWLTVV.

This clonotype was counted at least ten times. The chain has TRBV27 and TRBJ1-2; D unresolved. Germline lookup yields CDR1 MNHEY and CDR2 SMNVEV (reference sequence). There are 13 residues in the CDR3. Trimming took 7 bases from V and 4 from J, leaving 13 bases between them. CDR3 nucleotide sequence: TGTGCCAGCACTGGAAACAGCCTCTATGGCTACACCTTC. Its protein product is CASTGNSLYGYTF.

This clonotype was observed a handful of times. One end of the junction is discordant with germline, which a read error may explain. The chain is built from TRBV7-7 and TRBJ2-5; D remains ambiguous. CDR1 is SSHAT and CDR2 is FNYEAQ in the germline V gene (reference sequence). This CDR3 spans 13 amino acids. CDR3: CASSLRLRETQYF. CDR3 nucleotides: TGTGCTAGCAGCTTGAGACTGCGGGAGACCCAGTACTTC.

This clonotype was seen at least ten times. The chain uses TRBV10-3 and TRBJ2-5; the D gene is possibly TRBD2 (7 bases). V dropped 11 bases and J dropped 1 base, with 17 bases sitting between them. The V gene's germline CDR1 is ENHRY and CDR2 SYGVKD. The CDR3 consists of 14 residues. CDR3 amino acids: CAAGGGGPQETQYF. The CDR3 DNA reads as TGTGCCGCCGGGGGCGGGGGCCCCCAAGAGACCCAGTACTTC.

This clonotype was picked up many times. V is TRBV6-2 or TRBV6-3 and J is TRBJ2-3; TRBD2 agrees at 7 bases. V was pared by 2 bases and J by 0 bases, with 2 bases of the junction left unmatched. CDR1 and CDR2 from the germline V gene are MNHEY and SVGEGT. The CDR3 contains 15 residues. The CDR3 here is CASSYLAASTDTQYF. The CDR3, as DNA: TGTGCCAGCAGTTACCTAGCGGCTAGCACAGATACGCAGTATTTT.

There are many counts of this clonotype. The rearrangement links TRBV20-1 to TRBJ2-1; the match to TRBD2 covers 11 bases. The CDR3 is 15 residues long. V shed 4 bases, J shed 5 bases, and the junction held 7 bases outside the gene matches. Germline V lookup: CDR1 DFQATT, CDR2 SNEGSKA (reference sequence). CDR3 amino acids: CSATLAGGPDNEQFF. The DNA for the CDR3 is TGCAGTGCTACTTTAGCGGGGGGGCCTGACAATGAGCAGTTCTTC.

This clonotype was found many times. The V call is TRBV7-3, the J call TRBJ2-2; 7 bases are a match to TRBD1. Germline V gene sequence: CDR1 SGHTA, CDR2 FQGTGA. V lost 2 bases and J lost 7; bases outside the gene matches: 4. The CDR3 spans 14 residues. The CDR3 nucleotides read TGTGCCAGCAGCTTATGGCAGGGGGACGGGGAGCTGTTTTTT. Amino acids: CASSLWQGDGELFF.